The 15 T cell receptor beta chains given below trace back to one sample, sequenced in a study of shared clonotypes between healthy human individuals. Clones were read by immunoSEQ multiplex PCR, and TCRdb kept only the in-frame ones, dropping some. The sample yields approximately 620,000 clones, approximately 97% seen once. Sample: naive CD4+ T cells sorted from blood. Specified subset: CD45RA+ positively selected. All receptors derive from a woman in her 30s in good health.

V and J are TRBV5-4 and TRBJ1-4; D gene uncertain. This CDR3 spans 19 amino acids. Germline CDR1 and CDR2: SGHNT and YYREEE (reference sequence). Deletions cut 0 bases from V and 0 bases from J, with 18 bases between. The CDR3 DNA is TGTGCCAGCAGCTTGGTCCCAGGAGCAAGGACCGCAACTAATGAAAAACTGTTTTTT. It codes for CASSLVPGARTATNEKLFF.

The J gene is TRBJ2-1, the V gene TRBV4-1; maybe TRBD2 (6 bases). Germline CDR1 reads MGHRA; CDR2 reads YSYEKL. Trimming cost V 4 bases and J 9 bases, with 13 bases left between them. The CDR3 runs 13 residues. The CDR3 region is CASSPGEDGEQFF. CDR3 nucleotide sequence: TGCGCCAGCAGCCCGGGGGAAGATGGTGAGCAGTTCTTC.

This chain uses TRBV28 with TRBJ1-5; D is uncertain. Germline V gene lookup returns CDR1 MDHEN and CDR2 SYDVKM. The CDR3 is made up of 12 amino acids. Deletions cut 6 bases from V and 0 bases from J, with 3 bases between. The CDR3 is CASRSSNQPQHF. The CDR3 DNA reads TGTGCCAGCAGGAGTAGCAATCAGCCCCAGCATTTT.

The chain combines TRBV6-1 with TRBJ2-7; 10 nucleotides line up with TRBD2. This CDR3 comprises 17 residues. Germline CDR1 MNHNS, CDR2 SASEGT. V gave up 4 bases and J gave up 4 bases; unmatched junction bases: 13. The CDR3 sequence: CASSARTLAGRRYEQYF. CDR3 nucleotides: TGTGCCAGCAGTGCCAGAACACTAGCGGGACGGAGATACGAGCAGTACTTC.

V is TRBV15 and J is TRBJ1-1, with D maybe TRBD1 (6 bases). The CDR3 runs to 15 residues. The V and J ends lost 0 bases and 0 bases respectively, with 8 bases between them. The germline gives CDR1 LNHNV, CDR2 YYDKDF (reference sequence). CDR3 sequence: CATSRETGMNTEAFF. As DNA, the CDR3 is TGTGCCACCAGCAGAGAGACAGGTATGAACACTGAAGCTTTCTTT.

This clone was observed once. The chain links TRBV10-3 to TRBJ2-7; D is uncertain. Germline-derived CDR1 and CDR2 are ENHRY and SYGVKD. This CDR3 comprises 13 residues. Trimming removed 0 bases at V and 3 bases at J, with 6 bases between. The CDR3 loop reads CAISESRSYEQYF. CDR3 DNA: TGTGCCATCAGTGAGTCGAGGAGCTACGAGCAGTACTTC.

Only one count was recorded for this clone. The rearrangement joins TRBV28 to TRBJ2-1, with D possibly being TRBD1 (6 bases). V lost 6 bases to trimming and J lost 8 bases, with 14 bases between them. CDR1 and CDR2 from the germline V gene are MDHEN and SYDVKM. CDR3 length: 13 residues. The CDR3 loop reads CASRPQTGDEQFF. In nucleotides, the CDR3 is TGTGCCAGCAGGCCCCAGACAGGAGATGAGCAGTTCTTC.

The chain combines TRBV27 with TRBJ2-7; D might be TRBD2 (6 bases). The CDR3 contains 15 residues. Trimming cost V 2 bases and J 1 base, with 12 bases left between them. CDR1 MNHEY and CDR2 SMNVEV come from the germline V gene (reference sequence). In DNA, the CDR3 is TGTGCCAGCAGTTTACCGGGACTCTCATCCTACGAGCAGTACTTC. Its translation is CASSLPGLSSYEQYF.

The chain couples TRBV28 to TRBJ2-1, with D possibly being TRBD1 or TRBD2 (5 bases each). The CDR3 length is 12 residues. V was cut by 8 bases and J by 16 bases, with 21 bases left in between. Germline CDR1 and CDR2: MDHEN and SYDVKM. In DNA, the CDR3 is TGTGCCAGCCTTGAAACGGGACGATCAAGATTCTTC. Translation: CASLETGRSRFF.

The chain couples TRBV19 to TRBJ1-2, with 8 positions matching TRBD1. Germline CDR1 LNHDA, CDR2 SQIVND (reference sequence). This CDR3 is built from 15 residues. J was trimmed by 8 bases and V by 3 bases; bases with no gene match: 11. CDR3 protein: CASSIGHSGGYGYTF. CDR3 DNA: TGTGCCAGTAGTATTGGGCACTCAGGGGGCTACGGCTACACCTTC.

V gene TRBV28 combines with J gene TRBJ1-5; D may be TRBD1 (5 bases). V was pared by 3 bases and J by 6 bases, with 15 bases between. Germline CDR1 is MDHEN and CDR2 is SYDVKM. The CDR3 totals 15 residues. The CDR3 DNA follows: TGTGCCAGCAGTTTGGGGGGGTTGAGGAGTCAGCCCCAGCATTTT. It encodes CASSLGGLRSQPQHF.

This sequence joins TRBV18 and TRBJ1-6, with no clear D. Germline V gene lookup returns CDR1 KGHSH and CDR2 LQKENI. V lost 3 bases to trimming and J lost 3 bases, with 6 bases between them. This CDR3 is 14 amino acids long. Written as DNA, the CDR3 is TGTGCCAGCTCACCGGCGAGCTATAATTCACCCCTCCACTTT. Residues: CASSPASYNSPLHF.

In DNA form, the CDR3 reads TGTGCCATCAACCCAGGGGAAGCCTCCTACGAGCAGTACTTC. This encodes CAINPGEASYEQYF. The chain joins TRBV10-3 to TRBJ2-7; perhaps TRBD1 as D (6 bases). Trimming left V 7 bases short and J 0 bases short, with 13 bases between. CDR1 and CDR2 from the germline V gene are ENHRY and SYGVKD. The CDR3 covers 14 residues.

The chain's CDR3 is CATDEVLLNYGYTF. The CDR3 coding sequence is TGTGCCACAGACGAGGTACTGTTAAACTATGGCTACACCTTC. The rearrangement joins TRBV28 to TRBJ1-2, with D hard to call. CDR3 length equals 14 residues. V was cut by 10 bases and J by 2 bases, with 17 bases left in between. Germline CDR1 reads MDHEN; CDR2 reads SYDVKM.

V usage is TRBV4-1 and J usage is TRBJ2-3, with 8 bases lining up with TRBD2. V shed 3 bases and J 1 base; nucleotides not matched to a gene: 6. This CDR3 spans 16 amino acids. Germline values: CDR1 MGHRA, CDR2 YSYEKL. In nucleotides, the CDR3 is TGCGCCAGCAGCCATCGAGCGGGAGTAGGCACAGATACGCAGTATTTT. Translation gives CASSHRAGVGTDTQYF.